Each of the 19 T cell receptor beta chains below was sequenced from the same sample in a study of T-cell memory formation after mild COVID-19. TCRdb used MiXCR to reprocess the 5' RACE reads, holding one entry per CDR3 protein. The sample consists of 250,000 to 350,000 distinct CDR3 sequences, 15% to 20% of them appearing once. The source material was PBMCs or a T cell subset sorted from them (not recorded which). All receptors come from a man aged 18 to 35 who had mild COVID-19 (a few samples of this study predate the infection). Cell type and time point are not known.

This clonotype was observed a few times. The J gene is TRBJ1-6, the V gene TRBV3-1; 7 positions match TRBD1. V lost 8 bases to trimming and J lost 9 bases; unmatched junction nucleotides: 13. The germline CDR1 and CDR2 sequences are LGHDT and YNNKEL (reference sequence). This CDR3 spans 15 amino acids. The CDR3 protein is CASRLMTGLLSPLHF. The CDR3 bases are TGTGCCAGCCGACTTATGACAGGGCTGCTTTCACCCCTCCACTTT.

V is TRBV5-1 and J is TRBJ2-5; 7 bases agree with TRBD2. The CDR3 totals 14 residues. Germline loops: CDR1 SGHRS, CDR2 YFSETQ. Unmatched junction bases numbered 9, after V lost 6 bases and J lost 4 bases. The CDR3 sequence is CASTTGGRGETQYF. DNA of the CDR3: TGCGCCAGCACCACGGGAGGCCGCGGAGAGACCCAGTACTTC.

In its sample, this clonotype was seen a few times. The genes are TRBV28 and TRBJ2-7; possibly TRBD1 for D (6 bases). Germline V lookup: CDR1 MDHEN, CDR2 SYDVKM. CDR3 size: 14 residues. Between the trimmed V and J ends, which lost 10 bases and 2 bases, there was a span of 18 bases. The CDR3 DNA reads TGTGCCACCTCAGGGCAGGGGAGCCCCTACGAGCAGTACTTC. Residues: CATSGQGSPYEQYF.

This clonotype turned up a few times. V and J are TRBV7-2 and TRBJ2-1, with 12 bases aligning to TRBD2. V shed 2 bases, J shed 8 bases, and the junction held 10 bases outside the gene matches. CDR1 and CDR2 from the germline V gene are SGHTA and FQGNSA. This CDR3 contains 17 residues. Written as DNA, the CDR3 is TGTGCCAGCAGCTTATTTGGCCTAGCGGGGGGGCCCTATGAGCAGTTCTTC. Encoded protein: CASSLFGLAGGPYEQFF.

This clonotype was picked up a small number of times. The CDR3 loop reads CASSVVGGGRTDTQYF. The CDR3 DNA reads TGTGCCAGCAGCGTCGTCGGGGGAGGACGCACAGATACGCAGTATTTT. The gene calls are TRBV9 and TRBJ2-3; maybe TRBD2 (6 bases). This CDR3 region has 16 residues. Germline V gene lookup returns CDR1 SGDLS and CDR2 YYNGEE. V was shortened by 2 bases and J by 1 base, with 14 bases between the two germline ends.

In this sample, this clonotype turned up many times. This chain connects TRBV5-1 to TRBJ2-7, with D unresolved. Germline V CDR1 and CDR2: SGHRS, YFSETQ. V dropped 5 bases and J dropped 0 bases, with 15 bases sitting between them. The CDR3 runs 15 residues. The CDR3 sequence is CASSSSGRSSYEQYF. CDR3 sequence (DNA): TGCGCCAGCAGTTCATCGGGCCGGAGCTCCTACGAGCAGTACTTC.

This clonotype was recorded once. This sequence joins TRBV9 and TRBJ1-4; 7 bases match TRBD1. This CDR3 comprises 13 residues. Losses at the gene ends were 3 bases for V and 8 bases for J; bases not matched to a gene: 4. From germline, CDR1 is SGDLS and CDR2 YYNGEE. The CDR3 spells CASSGQGGEKLFF. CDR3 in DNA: TGTGCCAGCAGCGGACAGGGCGGCGAAAAACTGTTTTTT.

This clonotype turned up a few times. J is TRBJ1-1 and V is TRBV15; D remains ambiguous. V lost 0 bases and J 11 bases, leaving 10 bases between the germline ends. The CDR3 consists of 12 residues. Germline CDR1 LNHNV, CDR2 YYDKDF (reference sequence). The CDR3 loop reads CATSRDFLGAFF. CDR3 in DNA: TGTGCCACCAGCAGAGATTTTTTGGGGGCTTTCTTT.

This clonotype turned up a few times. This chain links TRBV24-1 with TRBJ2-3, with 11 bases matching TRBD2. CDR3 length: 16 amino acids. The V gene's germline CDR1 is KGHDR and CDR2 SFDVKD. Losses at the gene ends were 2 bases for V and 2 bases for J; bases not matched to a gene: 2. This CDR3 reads CATSDYSGGDTDTQYF. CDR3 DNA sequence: TGTGCCACCAGTGATTATAGCGGGGGGGACACAGATACGCAGTATTTT.

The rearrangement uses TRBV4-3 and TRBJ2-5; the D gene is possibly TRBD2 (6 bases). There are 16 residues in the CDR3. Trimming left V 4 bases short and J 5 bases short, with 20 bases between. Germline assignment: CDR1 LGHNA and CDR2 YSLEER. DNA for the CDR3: TGCGCCAGCAGCCGGGAGGATCGGGGCAGTGAGGAGACCCAGTACTTC. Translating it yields CASSREDRGSEETQYF.

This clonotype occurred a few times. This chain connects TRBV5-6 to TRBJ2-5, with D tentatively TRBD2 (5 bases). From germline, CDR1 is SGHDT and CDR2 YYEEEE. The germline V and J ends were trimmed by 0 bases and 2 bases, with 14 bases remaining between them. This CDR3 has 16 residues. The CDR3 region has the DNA TGTGCCAGCAGCTTGGGAGGAGGACGGACGCAAGAGACCCAGTACTTC. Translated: CASSLGGGRTQETQYF.

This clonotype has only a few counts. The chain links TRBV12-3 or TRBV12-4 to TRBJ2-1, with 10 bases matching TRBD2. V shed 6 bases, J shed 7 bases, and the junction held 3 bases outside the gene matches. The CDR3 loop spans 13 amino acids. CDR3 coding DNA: TGTGCCAGCAGGGATAGCGGGGGGAATGAGCAGTTCTTC. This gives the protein CASRDSGGNEQFF.

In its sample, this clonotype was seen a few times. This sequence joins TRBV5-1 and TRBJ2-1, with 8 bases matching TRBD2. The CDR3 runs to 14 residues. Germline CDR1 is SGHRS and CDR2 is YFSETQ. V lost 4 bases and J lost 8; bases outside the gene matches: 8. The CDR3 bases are TGCGCCAGCAGCCAGGGACTAGTAATTGATGAGCAGTTCTTC. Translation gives CASSQGLVIDEQFF.

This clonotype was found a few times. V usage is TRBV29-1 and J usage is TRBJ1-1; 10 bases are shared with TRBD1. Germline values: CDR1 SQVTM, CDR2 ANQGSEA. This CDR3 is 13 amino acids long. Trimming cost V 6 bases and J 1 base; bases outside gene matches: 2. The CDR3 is CSVGTGANTEAFF. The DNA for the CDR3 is TGCAGCGTAGGGACAGGGGCGAACACTGAAGCTTTCTTT.

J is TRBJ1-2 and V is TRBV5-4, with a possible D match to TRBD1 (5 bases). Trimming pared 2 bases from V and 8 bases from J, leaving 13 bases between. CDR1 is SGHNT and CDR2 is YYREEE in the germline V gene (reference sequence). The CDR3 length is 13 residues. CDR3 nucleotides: TGTGCCAGCAGCTTCGGGCAGGGCCAAGGCTACACCTTC. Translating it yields CASSFGQGQGYTF.

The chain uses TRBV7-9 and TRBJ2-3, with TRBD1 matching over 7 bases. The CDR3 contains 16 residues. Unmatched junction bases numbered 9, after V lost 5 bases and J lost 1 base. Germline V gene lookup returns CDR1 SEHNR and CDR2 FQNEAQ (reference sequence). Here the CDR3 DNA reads TGTGCCAGCAGCCGACGACAGGGAGAGGGCACAGATACGCAGTATTTT. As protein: CASSRRQGEGTDTQYF.

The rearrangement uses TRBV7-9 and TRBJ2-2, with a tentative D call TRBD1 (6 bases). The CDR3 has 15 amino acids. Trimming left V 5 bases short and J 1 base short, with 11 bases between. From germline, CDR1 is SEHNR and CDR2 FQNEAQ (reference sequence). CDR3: CASSVTGLNTGELFF. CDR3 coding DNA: TGTGCCAGCAGCGTGACAGGATTGAACACCGGGGAGCTGTTTTTT. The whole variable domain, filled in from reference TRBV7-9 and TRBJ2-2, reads DTGVSQNPRHKITKRGQNVTFRCDPISEHNRLYWYRQTLGQGPEFLTYFQNEAQLEKSRLLSDRFSAERPKGSFSTLEIQRTEQGDSAMYLCASSVTGLNTGELFFGEGSRLTVL.

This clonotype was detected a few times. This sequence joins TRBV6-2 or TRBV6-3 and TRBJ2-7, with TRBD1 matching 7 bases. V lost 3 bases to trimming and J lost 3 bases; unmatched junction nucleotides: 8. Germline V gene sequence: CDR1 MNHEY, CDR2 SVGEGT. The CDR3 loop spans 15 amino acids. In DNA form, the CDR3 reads TGTGCCAGCAGTTATGTGAGCAGGGGGATCTACGAGCAGTACTTC. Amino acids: CASSYVSRGIYEQYF.

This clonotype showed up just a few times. This chain's CDR3 is CASTLGASVQETQYF. As DNA, the CDR3 is TGTGCCAGCACCCTTGGGGCTAGCGTACAAGAGACCCAGTACTTC. This chain joins TRBV7-2 and TRBJ2-5; possibly TRBD2 for D (6 bases). Germline V gene lookup returns CDR1 SGHTA and CDR2 FQGNSA. This CDR3 is built from 15 residues. Between the trimmed V and J ends, which lost 7 bases and 2 bases, there was a span of 17 bases. The entire variable domain, with the rest obtained from reference TRBV7-2 and TRBJ2-5, is as follows: GAGVSQSPSNKVTEKGKDVELRCDPISGHTALYWYRQSLGQGLEFLIYFQGNSAPDKSGLPSDRFSAERTGGSVSTLTIQRTQQEDSAVYLCASTLGASVQETQYFGPGTRLLVL.